These 31 T cell receptor beta chains came from one sample sequenced in a study of T cell repertoires in cytomegalovirus infection. MiXCR, applied by TCRdb to the reads, yields one record per CDR3 protein. The profile shows approximately 550,000 distinct CDR3 sequences, 16% of them singletons. The sequencing input was CD8+ T cells from PBMCs. These receptors originate from a human donor in good health (CMV status not recorded). Some clones in this sample may be carry-over from other donors' samples.

The gene calls are TRBV6-1 and TRBJ2-1; 11 nucleotides line up with TRBD2. Per germline, CDR1 MNHNS and CDR2 SASEGT. The CDR3 runs 17 residues. Trimming at V came to 1 base and at J to 3 bases, leaving 5 bases not matched to a gene. The CDR3 loop is CASSEGRGLAVYNEQFF. CDR3 in DNA: TGTGCCAGCAGTGAAGGTAGGGGACTAGCGGTCTACAATGAGCAGTTCTTC.

The rearrangement uses TRBV28 and TRBJ2-7; D is undetermined. The CDR3 extends over 14 amino acids. V was trimmed by 6 bases and J by 3 bases, leaving 15 bases between them. Per the germline V gene, CDR1 is MDHEN and CDR2 is SYDVKM. The CDR3 DNA reads TGTGCCAGCAGCTTACAGCGTTGGATCTACGAGCAGTACTTC. It translates to CASSLQRWIYEQYF.

This clonotype was counted only a few times. The gene calls are TRBV28 and TRBJ1-5, with TRBD1 matching 8 bases. Germline V gene data show CDR1 as MDHEN and CDR2 as SYDVKM. V dropped 4 bases and J dropped 4; count of bases not matched to a gene: 3. CDR3 size: 14 residues. The CDR3 nucleotides read TGTGCCAGCAGTTGGACAGGGCCTAATCAGCCCCAGCATTTT. Its protein product is CASSWTGPNQPQHF. Together with reference TRBV28 and TRBJ1-5, the CDR3 gives the full variable domain: DVKVTQSSRYLVKRTGEKVFLECVQDMDHENMFWYRQDPGLGLRLIYFSYDVKMKEKGDIPEGYSVSREKKERFSLILESASTNQTSMYLCASSWTGPNQPQHFGDGTRLSIL.

The sample holds a few counts of this clonotype. The genes are TRBV18 and TRBJ1-2; no reliable D call. Deletions cut 6 bases from V and 3 bases from J, with 14 bases between. CDR3 size: 14 residues. Germline V CDR1 and CDR2: KGHSH, LQKENI. In DNA, the CDR3 is TGTGCCAGCTCGCATCTGGTGGAGGACTATGGCTACACCTTC. As protein: CASSHLVEDYGYTF. Using reference TRBV18 and TRBJ1-2 for the parts outside the CDR3, the full variable domain is NAGVMQNPRHLVRRRGQEARLRCSPMKGHSHVYWYRQLPEEGLKFMVYLQKENIIDESGMPKERFSAEFPKEGPSILRIQQVVRGDSAAYFCASSHLVEDYGYTFGSGTRLTVV.

This chain joins TRBV12-3 or TRBV12-4 and TRBJ2-7; 9 bases are shared with TRBD2. Unmatched junction bases numbered 7, after V lost 1 base and J lost 6 bases. The CDR3 totals 15 residues. The CDR3 protein is CASSLGAGGPTEQYF. The CDR3 coding sequence is TGTGCCAGCAGTTTAGGTGCGGGAGGGCCGACCGAGCAGTACTTC.

In its sample, this clonotype was seen many times. J is TRBJ1-4 and V is TRBV11-2; 9 positions match TRBD1. J gave up 8 bases and V 3 bases, and 10 bases lay outside the gene matches. Looked up from germline, CDR1 is SGHAT and CDR2 is FQNNGV. The CDR3 is made up of 16 amino acids. The CDR3 bases are TGTGCCAGCAGCTTCGTACAGGGGGCGCCAAGGGAAAAACTGTTTTTT. Its translation: CASSFVQGAPREKLFF.

In regard to this clonotype: A much larger clonotype is one base distant, so this may be a read error. The chain joins TRBV7-2 to TRBJ2-1; weak D call: TRBD1 (5 bases). Germline CDR1 and CDR2: SGHTA and FQGNSA. The length of the CDR3 is 17 residues. Between the trimmed V and J ends, which lost 5 bases and 4 bases, there was a span of 21 bases. The CDR3 loop reads CASSPGTNRTLYNEQFF. The CDR3 bases are TGTGCCAGCAGCCCAGGAACCAACAGGACACTATACAATGAGCAGTTCTTC.

This clonotype showed up many times. One junction end disagrees with the germline gene, perhaps due to a read error. The rearrangement uses TRBV11-2 and TRBJ2-1; D gene unclear. The CDR3 totals 12 residues. Germline V gene data show CDR1 as SGHAT and CDR2 as FQNNGV. The CDR3 DNA reads TGTGCCAGCAGTTTAGTCGACAATGAGCAGTTCTTC. It yields the protein CASSLVDNEQFF.

The rearrangement links TRBV11-2 to TRBJ2-6, with TRBD1 matching 8 bases. CDR1 is SGHAT, CDR2 FQNNGV, per germline. Trimming cost V 5 bases and J 0 bases; bases outside gene matches: 12. The CDR3 loop spans 19 amino acids. The CDR3, as DNA: TGTGCCAGCAGCCTCTGGACAGGGCCAAAGAGCTCTGGGGCCAACGTCCTGACTTTC. Translated, it gives CASSLWTGPKSSGANVLTF.

In its sample, this clonotype was seen many times. The genes are TRBV7-9 and TRBJ2-3; 8 nucleotides align to TRBD2. There are 15 residues in the CDR3. V gave up 5 bases and J gave up 4 bases; unmatched junction bases: 8. Germline values: CDR1 SEHNR, CDR2 FQNEAQ (reference sequence). The CDR3 loop reads CASSPPAGEADTQYF. CDR3 in DNA: TGTGCCAGCAGCCCCCCAGCGGGAGAAGCAGATACGCAGTATTTT. Drawing the rest from reference TRBV7-9 and TRBJ2-3, the complete variable domain is DTGVSQNPRHKITKRGQNVTFRCDPISEHNRLYWYRQTLGQGPEFLTYFQNEAQLEKSRLLSDRFSAERPKGSFSTLEIQRTEQGDSAMYLCASSPPAGEADTQYFGPGTRLTVL.

This clonotype occurred many times. The J gene is TRBJ2-3, the V gene TRBV7-9; D unresolved. The germline V gene has CDR1 SEHNR and CDR2 FQNEAQ (reference sequence). V gave up 7 bases and J gave up 0 bases, with 14 bases separating them. The CDR3 consists of 15 residues. The CDR3 coding sequence is TGTGCCAGCACTCAGCCCGCTAGGAGCACAGATACGCAGTATTTT. The encoded protein is CASTQPARSTDTQYF.

This clonotype was recorded a few times. For the CDR3, the DNA is TGCAGCGTCGTCACTCAGGGGGCGCGAGACTATGGCTACACCTTC. It codes for CSVVTQGARDYGYTF. The chain couples TRBV29-1 to TRBJ1-2, with TRBD1 identical over 8 bases. With V trimmed by 6 bases and J by 3 bases, 12 bases remained unmatched. The length of the CDR3 is 15 residues. The germline V gene has CDR1 SQVTM and CDR2 ANQGSEA.

This chain joins TRBV4-1 and TRBJ2-5; 9 positions agree with TRBD2. Germline V gives CDR1 MGHRA, CDR2 YSYEKL. The CDR3 runs 17 residues. With 5 bases clipped from V and 0 bases from J, the junction kept 10 bases outside the gene matches. CDR3 loop: CASSSSAASGNQETQYF. CDR3 DNA sequence: TGCGCCAGCAGCTCCTCAGCGGCTAGCGGGAACCAAGAGACCCAGTACTTC.

In this sample, this clonotype turned up many times. CDR3 DNA sequence: TGTGCCAGCAGCTTAGGACAGGGGTTCAATCAGCCCCAGCATTTT. It specifies CASSLGQGFNQPQHF. The chain carries TRBV7-6 and TRBJ1-5, with TRBD1 matching over 8 bases. Germline CDR1 and CDR2: SGHVS and FNYEAQ. The CDR3 is 15 amino acids. Trimming took 1 base from V and 3 from J; bases not matched to a gene: 2.

This clonotype was counted many times. The rearrangement links TRBV11-1 to TRBJ2-1; D not resolved. CDR3 length equals 12 residues. The ends were cut back, 5 bases at V and 7 bases at J, with 9 bases in the middle. CDR1 is SGHAT, CDR2 FQDESV, per germline (reference sequence). CDR3: CASSPRRNEQFF. DNA of the CDR3: TGTGCCAGCAGCCCCCGACGGAATGAGCAGTTCTTC. The full variable domain, in which reference TRBV11-1 and TRBJ2-1 provide the parts outside the CDR3, is EAEVAQSPRYKITEKSQAVAFWCDPISGHATLYWYRQILGQGPELLVQFQDESVVDDSQLPKDRFSAERLKGVDSTLKIQPAELGDSAMYLCASSPRRNEQFFGPGTRLTVL.

This clonotype turned up a few times. With a much larger clone just one base away, this may be a read error. This CDR3 reads CASVPLPIPNTGGLFF. In nucleotides, the CDR3 is TGTGCCAGCGTCCCCCTACCGATACCGAACACCGGGGGGCTGTTTTTT. This chain links TRBV6-8 with TRBJ2-2; the D gene is possibly TRBD2 (6 bases). This CDR3 contains 16 residues. The germline V gene encodes CDR1 MNHGY and CDR2 SAAAGT.

J is TRBJ1-1 and V is TRBV5-1; D is unclear. Germline V gene data show CDR1 as SGHRS and CDR2 as YFSETQ. Deletions cut 0 bases from V and 3 bases from J, with 9 bases between. The CDR3 length is 14 residues. The CDR3 coding sequence is TGCGCCAGCAGCTTGGAGAGCGCGGACACTGAAGCTTTCTTT. Residues: CASSLESADTEAFF.

The chain couples TRBV20-1 to TRBJ2-3; 11 bases line up with TRBD2. Losses at the gene ends were 6 bases for V and 2 bases for J; bases not matched to a gene: 7. CDR1 and CDR2 (germline): DFQATT, SNEGSKA (reference sequence). The CDR3 length is 15 residues. This chain's CDR3 is CSAPTSGGFTDTQYF. The CDR3 DNA reads as TGCAGTGCGCCTACTAGCGGGGGTTTCACAGATACGCAGTATTTT.

This clonotype was seen many times. V is TRBV6-1 and J is TRBJ1-1, with D perhaps TRBD1 (5 bases). CDR3 length: 15 amino acids. V shed 6 bases and J shed 4 bases, with 18 bases lying between them. Germline CDR1 is MNHNS and CDR2 is SASEGT. CDR3: CASSRGWGSVTEAFF. CDR3 nucleotide sequence: TGTGCCAGCAGCCGGGGATGGGGCTCGGTCACTGAAGCTTTCTTT.

This clonotype was recorded at least ten times. This chain links TRBV5-6 with TRBJ2-5; D not resolved. CDR3 size: 12 residues. Trimming cost V 4 bases and J 0 bases, with 4 bases left between them. Germline V gene sequence: CDR1 SGHDT, CDR2 YYEEEE. CDR3 residues: CASSGHQETQYF. In DNA, the CDR3 is TGTGCCAGCAGCGGCCACCAAGAGACCCAGTACTTC.

The chain employs TRBV27 and TRBJ2-7, with a weak D call TRBD2 (7 bases). Germline lookup yields CDR1 MNHEY and CDR2 SMNVEV (reference sequence). The CDR3 spans 14 residues. Trimming pared 3 bases from V and 7 bases from J, leaving 16 bases between. In DNA, the CDR3 is TGTGCCAGCAGTTTTATAGAGGGGGGGACGGAGCAGTACTTC. Its translation: CASSFIEGGTEQYF.

This clonotype was recorded a few times. The CDR3 nucleotides read TGTGCCAGCAGTTACCCTCGCAGACAGGGGGGTCATAATCAGCCCCAGCATTTT. Translation: CASSYPRRQGGHNQPQHF. The chain combines TRBV6-6 with TRBJ1-5, with TRBD1 matching 9 bases. V shed 2 bases and J 4 bases; nucleotides not matched to a gene: 12. From germline, CDR1 is MNHNY and CDR2 SVGAGI (reference sequence). The CDR3 is made up of 18 amino acids.

This clonotype was recorded many times. The chain is built from TRBV6-6 and TRBJ1-5, with D possibly TRBD1 on 5 matching bases. CDR1 MNHNY and CDR2 SVGAGI come from the germline V gene (reference sequence). The CDR3 covers 12 residues. V lost 6 bases to trimming and J lost 9 bases, with 12 bases between them. CDR3 region: CASSQSGRPQHF. The CDR3 DNA is TGTGCCAGCAGCCAGTCAGGGAGGCCCCAGCATTTT.

This clonotype was counted only a few times. This chain connects TRBV20-1 to TRBJ1-1; D gene uncertain. V dropped 0 bases and J dropped 0 bases, with 26 bases sitting between them. Germline V CDR1 and CDR2: DFQATT, SNEGSKA (reference sequence). CDR3 size: 20 residues. CDR3 nucleotide sequence: TGCAGTGCTAGAGAGGGCTCTATCCCGGGGTTGGTATATCTGAACACTGAAGCTTTCTTT. It encodes CSAREGSIPGLVYLNTEAFF.

This clonotype was observed many times. The genes are TRBV28 and TRBJ2-5; maybe TRBD2 (5 bases). Deletions cut 2 bases from V and 1 base from J, with 11 bases between. The CDR3 consists of 15 residues. In germline, CDR1 is MDHEN, CDR2 SYDVKM. CDR3 amino acids: CASSLEGSFQETQYF. The DNA of the CDR3 is TGTGCCAGCAGTTTAGAGGGCAGCTTCCAAGAGACCCAGTACTTC.

This chain links TRBV11-2 with TRBJ1-5; TRBD1 agrees at 8 bases. Germline V CDR1 and CDR2: SGHAT, FQNNGV. The CDR3 is 15 amino acids. Trimming removed 0 bases from V and 3 bases from J; junction bases left unmatched: 1. CDR3 residues: CASSLDRGLNQPQHF. The CDR3 DNA follows: TGTGCCAGCAGCTTAGACAGGGGGCTCAATCAGCCCCAGCATTTT.

About this clonotype: This clone may be a read error of a much larger clone one base away. The CDR3 carries no conserved terminal phenylalanine or tryptophan, so it likely arises from a read error. The rearrangement joins TRBV11-2 to TRBJ2-5; D is ambiguous. The CDR3 covers 14 residues. V was cut by 0 bases and J by 2 bases, with 7 bases left in between. Germline CDR1 reads SGHAT; CDR2 reads FQNNGV. The CDR3 spells CASSLEWVQETQYL. In DNA, the CDR3 is TGTGCCAGCAGCTTAGAATGGGTTCAAGAGACCCAGTACTTA.

This clonotype was found a few times. This chain connects TRBV12-3 or TRBV12-4 to TRBJ1-1; 7 bases line up with TRBD1. V gave up 5 bases and J gave up 4 bases; unmatched junction bases: 7. This CDR3 comprises 14 residues. Here the CDR3 DNA reads TGTGCCAGCAGTCCAGGGGGACTCTTCACTGAAGCTTTCTTT. This translates into CASSPGGLFTEAFF.

In this sample, this clonotype turned up a few times. The chain employs TRBV4-2 and TRBJ2-1; D is ambiguous. Germline V lookup: CDR1 LGHNA, CDR2 YNFKEQ. The V and J ends lost 2 bases and 10 bases respectively, with 3 bases between them. The CDR3 spans 10 residues. CDR3 DNA sequence: TGTGCCAGCAGCCAAAGAGAGCAGTTCTTC. Amino acids: CASSQREQFF.

The rearrangement uses TRBV27 and TRBJ1-1; 7 bases match TRBD1. The germline gives CDR1 MNHEY, CDR2 SMNVEV (reference sequence). V was clipped by 6 bases and J by 0 bases; unmatched bases: 4. The CDR3 sequence is 14 residues long. In DNA form, the CDR3 reads TGTGCCAGCAGCCAAAGGGGGCTGAACACTGAAGCTTTCTTT. Translated, it gives CASSQRGLNTEAFF.

This clonotype was observed at least ten times. The chain carries TRBV7-6 and TRBJ2-2; D gene ambiguous. Germline V lookup: CDR1 SGHVS, CDR2 FNYEAQ. Trimming took 1 base from V and 2 from J, leaving 14 bases between them. This CDR3 has 17 amino acids. CDR3 sequence: CASSLEVIRSNTGELFF. CDR3 DNA: TGTGCCAGCAGCTTAGAAGTGATCCGGAGTAACACCGGGGAGCTGTTTTTT.